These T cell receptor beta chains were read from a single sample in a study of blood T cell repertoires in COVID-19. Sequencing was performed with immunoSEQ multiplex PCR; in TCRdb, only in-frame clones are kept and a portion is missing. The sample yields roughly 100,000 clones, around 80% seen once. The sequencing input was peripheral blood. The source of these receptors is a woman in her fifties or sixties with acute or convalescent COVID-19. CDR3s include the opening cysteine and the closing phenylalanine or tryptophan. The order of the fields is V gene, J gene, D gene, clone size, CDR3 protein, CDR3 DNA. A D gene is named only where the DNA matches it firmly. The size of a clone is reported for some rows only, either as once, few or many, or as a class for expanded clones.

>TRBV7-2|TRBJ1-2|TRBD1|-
CASSVNRGDGYTF
TGTGCCAGCAGCGTCAACAGGGGAGACGGCTACACCTTC
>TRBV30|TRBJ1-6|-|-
CAWTSGGGVNNNSPLHF
TGTGCCTGGACATCGGGGGGGGGAGTTAACAATAATTCACCCCTCCACTTT
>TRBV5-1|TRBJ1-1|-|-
CASNNGGGANTEAFF
TGCGCCAGCAACAACGGGGGAGGGGCGAACACTGAAGCTTTCTTT
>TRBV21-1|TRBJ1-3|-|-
CASSPPPGARSGNTIYF
TGTGCCAGCAGCCCTCCCCCTGGGGCCCGCTCTGGAAACACCATATATTTT
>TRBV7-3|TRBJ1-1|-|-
CASSPRGGDTEAFF
TGTGCCAGCAGCCCTCGGGGGGGCGACACTGAAGCTTTCTTT
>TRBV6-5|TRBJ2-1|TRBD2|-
CATMTRSGGNEQFF
TGTGCCACCATGACACGCTCGGGGGGGAATGAGCAGTTCTTC
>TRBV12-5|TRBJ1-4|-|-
CASGQGSTNEKLFF
TGTGCTAGTGGGCAGGGGAGCACTAATGAAAAACTGTTTTTT
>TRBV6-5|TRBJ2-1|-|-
CASSYEASSREQFF
TGTGCCAGCAGTTACGAGGCTAGCTCTCGTGAGCAGTTCTTC
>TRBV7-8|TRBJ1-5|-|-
CASSRSTLQPQHF
TGTGCCAGCAGCCGCTCGACTCTGCAGCCCCAGCATTTT
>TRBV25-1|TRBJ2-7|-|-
CASSEEWGGEAYEQYF
TGTGCCAGCAGTGAGGAGTGGGGGGGCGAGGCCTACGAGCAGTACTTC
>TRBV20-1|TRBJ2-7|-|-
CSARSSGEQYF
TGCAGTGCTAGATCTTCCGGCGAGCAGTACTTC
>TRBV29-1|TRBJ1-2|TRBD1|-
CSVQGDTLDYGYTF
TGCAGCGTACAGGGGGATACGCTGGACTATGGCTACACCTTC
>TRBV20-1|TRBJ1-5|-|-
CSKRGNQPQHF
TGCAGCAAGAGGGGCAATCAGCCCCAGCATTTT
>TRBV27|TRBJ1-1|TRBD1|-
CASSWDRLNTEAFF
TGTGCCAGCAGTTGGGACAGACTGAACACTGAAGCTTTCTTT
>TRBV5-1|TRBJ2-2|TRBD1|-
CASSPDRGTGELFF
TGCGCCAGCAGCCCCGACAGGGGGACCGGGGAGCTGTTTTTT
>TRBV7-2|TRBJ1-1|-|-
CASSYDSPEAFF
TGTGCCAGCAGCTATGACAGTCCTGAAGCTTTCTTT
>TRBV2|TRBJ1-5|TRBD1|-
CASSEALGGGSQPQHF
TGTGCCAGCAGTGAAGCGCTAGGAGGGGGCAGTCAGCCCCAGCATTTT
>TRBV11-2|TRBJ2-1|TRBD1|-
CASSTTRTGGYNEQFF
TGTGCCAGCAGCACTACGAGGACAGGGGGCTACAATGAGCAGTTCTTC
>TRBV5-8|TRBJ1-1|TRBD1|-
CASSINRGPGGTEAFF
TGTGCCAGCAGCATAAACAGGGGCCCCGGGGGCACTGAAGCTTTCTTT
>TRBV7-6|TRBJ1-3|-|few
CASSSYRDFSGNTIYF
TGTGCCAGCAGCTCCTACAGGGATTTCTCTGGAAACACCATATATTTT
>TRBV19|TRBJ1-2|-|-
CASSIDPGFYGYTF
TGTGCCAGTAGTATAGATCCAGGGTTCTATGGCTACACCTTC
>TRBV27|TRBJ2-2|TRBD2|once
CASSRLAGVTGELFF
TGTGCCAGCAGTCGACTAGCGGGAGTTACCGGGGAGCTGTTTTTT
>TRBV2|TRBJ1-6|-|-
CASEWDIRNSPLHF
TGTGCCAGCGAATGGGACATCCGAAATTCACCCCTCCACTTT
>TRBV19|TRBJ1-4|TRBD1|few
CASSTGQGEKLFF
TGTGCCAGTAGTACGGGACAGGGTGAAAAACTGTTTTTT
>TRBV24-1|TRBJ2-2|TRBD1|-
CATSDYRDRAGELFF
TGTGCCACCAGTGATTATAGGGACAGGGCCGGGGAGCTGTTTTTT
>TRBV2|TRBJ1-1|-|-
CASRPDRSEAFF
TGTGCCAGCAGACCCGACAGATCTGAAGCTTTCTTT
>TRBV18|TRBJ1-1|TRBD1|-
CASSPDRGDTEAFF
TGTGCCAGCTCCCCTGACAGGGGAGACACTGAAGCTTTCTTT
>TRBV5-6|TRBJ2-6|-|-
CASSIHRPGANVLTF
TGTGCCAGCAGCATACACAGGCCTGGGGCCAACGTCCTGACTTTC
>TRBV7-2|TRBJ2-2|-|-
CASSSDGLYTGELFF
TGTGCCAGCAGCTCGGACGGACTCTACACCGGGGAGCTGTTTTTT
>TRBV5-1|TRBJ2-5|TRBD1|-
CASIPTGGGETQYF
TGCGCCAGCATTCCGACAGGGGGGGGCGAGACCCAGTACTTC
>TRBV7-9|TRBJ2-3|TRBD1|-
CASSLDSGQVYSTDTQYF
TGTGCCAGCAGCTTAGATTCGGGACAGGTTTATAGCACAGATACGCAGTATTTT
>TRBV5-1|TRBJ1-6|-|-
CASSLIDPGEYNSPLHF
TGCGCCAGCAGCTTAATTGACCCAGGGGAATATAATTCACCCCTCCACTTT
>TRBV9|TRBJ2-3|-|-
CASSVYSSTDTQYF
TGTGCCAGCAGCGTATACAGTAGCACAGATACGCAGTATTTT
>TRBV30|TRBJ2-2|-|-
CAWDTGVMTSGTGELFF
TGTGCCTGGGACACGGGAGTCATGACTTCGGGCACCGGGGAGCTGTTTTTT
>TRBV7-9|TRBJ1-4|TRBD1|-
CASSLATGTATNEKLFF
TGTGCCAGCAGCTTAGCGACAGGGACCGCAACTAATGAAAAACTGTTTTTT
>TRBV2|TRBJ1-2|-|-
CAGEAGAGSNGYTF
TGTGCCGGGGAGGCAGGCGCAGGTTCTAATGGCTACACCTTC
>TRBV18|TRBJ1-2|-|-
CASSPDNNYGYTF
TGTGCCAGCTCACCTGACAATAACTATGGCTACACCTTC
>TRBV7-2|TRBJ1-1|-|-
CASSLDAQGFKAFF
TGTGCCAGCAGCTTAGACGCACAGGGTTTCAAAGCTTTCTTT
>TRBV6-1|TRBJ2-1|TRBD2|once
CASSDPGGLTNEQFF
TGTGCCAGCAGTGACCCGGGGGGGCTTACCAATGAGCAGTTCTTC
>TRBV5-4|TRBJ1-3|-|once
CASSSQFSGNTIYF
TGTGCCAGCAGCTCACAGTTTTCTGGAAACACCATATATTTT
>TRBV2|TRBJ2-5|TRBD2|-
CASRGLAGQETQYF
TGTGCCAGCAGAGGACTAGCGGGGCAAGAGACCCAGTACTTC
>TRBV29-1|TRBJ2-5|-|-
CSVRNLETQYF
TGCAGCGTTCGTAATCTGGAGACCCAGTACTTC
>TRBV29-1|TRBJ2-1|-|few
CSVYGLEGWNNEQFF
TGCAGCGTTTACGGATTGGAGGGATGGAACAATGAGCAGTTCTTC
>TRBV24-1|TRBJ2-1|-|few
CATSDPQTSNEQFF
TGTGCCACCAGTGACCCCCAGACTAGTAACGAGCAGTTCTTC
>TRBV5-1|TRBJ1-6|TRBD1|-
CASSPGQGDSPLHF
TGCGCCAGCAGCCCCGGACAGGGGGATTCACCCCTCCACTTT
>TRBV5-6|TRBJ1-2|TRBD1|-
CASSAPGQGYGYTF
TGTGCCAGCAGCGCCCCCGGACAGGGCTATGGCTACACCTTC
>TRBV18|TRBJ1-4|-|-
CASSPPGATNEKLFF
TGTGCCAGCTCACCACCCGGAGCAACTAATGAAAAACTGTTTTTT
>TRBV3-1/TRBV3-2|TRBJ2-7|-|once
CASSQVVSGRGSTYEQYF
TGTGCCAGCAGCCAAGTCGTTTCCGGGCGGGGCTCCACCTACGAGCAGTACTTC
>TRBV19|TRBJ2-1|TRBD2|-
CASSQISPGSGSTVF
TGTGCCAGTAGTCAAATATCCCCGGGAAGCGGGAGTACGGTCTTC
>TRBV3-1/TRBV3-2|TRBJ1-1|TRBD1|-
CASSQRTGGAEAFF
TGTGCCAGCAGCCAAAGGACAGGGGGGGCTGAAGCTTTCTTT
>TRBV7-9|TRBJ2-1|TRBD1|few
CASSTLPGQGAYNEQFF
TGTGCCAGCAGCACCCTCCCCGGACAGGGGGCATATAATGAGCAGTTCTTC
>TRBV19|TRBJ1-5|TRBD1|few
CASSTRTGTGQPQHF
TGTGCCAGTAGCACTCGGACAGGGACGGGCCAGCCCCAGCATTTT
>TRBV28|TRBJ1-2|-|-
CASSWNSGGNGYTF
TGTGCCAGCAGTTGGAACTCGGGGGGGAATGGCTACACCTTC
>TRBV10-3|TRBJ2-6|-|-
CAISEPDQGVSGANVLTF
TGTGCCATCAGTGAGCCGGATCAGGGTGTCTCTGGGGCCAACGTCCTGACTTTC
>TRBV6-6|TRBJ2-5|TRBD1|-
CASSYSTGGVETQYF
TGTGCCAGCAGTTACTCGACAGGGGGCGTGGAGACCCAGTACTTC
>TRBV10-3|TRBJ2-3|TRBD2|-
CAISGSAGLAATRDTQYF
TGTGCCATCAGTGGGTCCGCCGGACTAGCGGCGACACGGGATACGCAGTATTTT